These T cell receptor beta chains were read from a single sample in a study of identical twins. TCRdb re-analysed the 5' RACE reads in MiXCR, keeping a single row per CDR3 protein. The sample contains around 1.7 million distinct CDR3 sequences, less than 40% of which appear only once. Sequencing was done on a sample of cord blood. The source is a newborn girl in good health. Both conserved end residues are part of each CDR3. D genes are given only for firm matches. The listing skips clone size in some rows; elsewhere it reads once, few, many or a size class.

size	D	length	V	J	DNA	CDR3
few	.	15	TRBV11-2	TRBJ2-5	TGTGCCAGCAGCTTAAGAAAGGGTTGGGCAGAGACCCAGTACTTC	CASSLRKGWAETQYF
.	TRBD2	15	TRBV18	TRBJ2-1	TGTGCCAGCTCGCCACTAGCGGGAGCAGGAAATGAGCAGTTCTTC	CASSPLAGAGNEQFF
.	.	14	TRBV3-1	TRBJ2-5	TGTGCCAGCAGCCCTCGTTGGGGGTTGGAGACCCAGTACTTC	CASSPRWGLETQYF
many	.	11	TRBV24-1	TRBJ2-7	TGTGCCACCAGTGACCAGAGGGAGCAGTACTTC	CATSDQREQYF
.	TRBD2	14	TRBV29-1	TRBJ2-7	TGCAGCGTTGAAGATAGACTAGCGGGACCCGGGCAGTACTTC	CSVEDRLAGPGQYF
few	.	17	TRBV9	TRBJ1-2	TGTGCCAGCAGCCCACGGACAGAGAACCTCGCTAACTATGGCTACACCTTC	CASSPRTENLANYGYTF
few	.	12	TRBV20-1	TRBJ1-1	TGCAGTCCCCCCAGGGGATGGGCTGAAGCTTTCTTT	CSPPRGWAEAFF
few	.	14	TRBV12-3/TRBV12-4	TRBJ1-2	TGTGCCAGCAGTTTATCCCTTTTGGGGGAGGGCTACACCTTC	CASSLSLLGEGYTF
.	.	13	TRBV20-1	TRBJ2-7	TGCAGTGCTCGACAAGACAGGACCTACGAGCAGTACTTC	CSARQDRTYEQYF
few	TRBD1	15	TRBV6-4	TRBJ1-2	TGTGCCAGCACTCCCGGGACAGGCGTTCGGTATGGCTACACCTTC	CASTPGTGVRYGYTF
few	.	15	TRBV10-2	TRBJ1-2	TGCGCCAGCAGTGAGGAAGGGGTGGGACGAAATGGCTACACCTTC	CASSEEGVGRNGYTF
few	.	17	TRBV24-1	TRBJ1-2	TGTGCCACCAGTGGGGATCGGGGCAGGTCCGGGAACTATGGCTACACCTTC	CATSGDRGRSGNYGYTF
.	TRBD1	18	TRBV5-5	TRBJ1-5	TGTGCCAGCAGCTTGGGACAGGGAAGCGAATATTGGAATCAGCCCCAGCATTTT	CASSLGQGSEYWNQPQHF
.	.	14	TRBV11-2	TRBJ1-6	TGTGCCAGCGACAGGACAAGTCGAGGTTCACCCCTCCACTTT	CASDRTSRGSPLHF
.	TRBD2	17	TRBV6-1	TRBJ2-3	TGTGCCACTCGGAAGGGCGGACTAGCGGGATCCACAGATACGCAGTATTTT	CATRKGGLAGSTDTQYF
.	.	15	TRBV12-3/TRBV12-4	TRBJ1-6	TGTGCCAGCAGCCCTTGGGAGGGGAAGGATTCACCCCTCCACTTT	CASSPWEGKDSPLHF
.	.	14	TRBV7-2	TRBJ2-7	TGTGCCAGCAGCTTTCTTCCCCCCTCCTACGAGCAGTACTTC	CASSFLPPSYEQYF
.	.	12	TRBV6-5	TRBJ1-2	TGTGCCAGCACCAGGGGTGGCTATGGCTACACCTTC	CASTRGGYGYTF
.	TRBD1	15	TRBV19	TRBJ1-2	TGTGCCAGTAGTACCTCCGACAGGGCCCTCTATGGCTACACCTTC	CASSTSDRALYGYTF
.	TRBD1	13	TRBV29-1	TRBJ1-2	TGCAGCGTTGCCGGGACAGCCACCGAGGGCTACACCTTC	CSVAGTATEGYTF
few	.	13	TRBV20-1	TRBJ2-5	TGCAGTGCTAGTCCGGCAGGGAAGGAGACCCAGTACTTC	CSASPAGKETQYF
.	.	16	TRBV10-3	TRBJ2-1	TGTGCCATCGGCGGAGGCGGGACCAGCTCCTGCAATGAGCAGTTCTTC	CAIGGGGTSSCNEQFF
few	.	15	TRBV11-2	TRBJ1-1	TGTGCCAGCAGCTTAGGTAGAGGGGCTAACACTGAAGCTTTCTTT	CASSLGRGANTEAFF
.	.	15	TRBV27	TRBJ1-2	TGTGCCAGCAGTTTAAGGGGCGCTACTAACTATGGCTACACCTTC	CASSLRGATNYGYTF
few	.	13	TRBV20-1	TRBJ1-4	TGCAGTGCTAGACGGGGGGCGAGGGAAAAACTGTTTTTT	CSARRGAREKLFF
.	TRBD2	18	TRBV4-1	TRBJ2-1	TGCGCCAGCAGCCAAGATCCGGTTAGCGGGGCCTATCACAATGAGCAGTTCTTC	CASSQDPVSGAYHNEQFF
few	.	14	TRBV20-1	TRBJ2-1	TGCAGCGTTCCGCCGGGACCCGAATACAATGAGCAGTTCTTC	CSVPPGPEYNEQFF
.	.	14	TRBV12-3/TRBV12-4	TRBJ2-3	TGTGCCAGCGGCCGGACAGTTAGCACAGATACGCAGTATTTT	CASGRTVSTDTQYF
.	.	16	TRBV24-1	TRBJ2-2	TGTGCCACCAGTGATTCCCTCCCTGAGAACACCGGGGAGCTGTTTTTT	CATSDSLPENTGELFF
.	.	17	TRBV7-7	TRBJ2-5	TGTGCTAGCAGCTTAGAGTTGGCCAGGGGGGCCCAAGAGACCCAGTACTTC	CASSLELARGAQETQYF
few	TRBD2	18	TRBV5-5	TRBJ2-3	TGTGCCAGCAGCTTCCTCCTAACTAGCGGGGGGGCAGCAGATACGCAGTATTTT	CASSFLLTSGGAADTQYF